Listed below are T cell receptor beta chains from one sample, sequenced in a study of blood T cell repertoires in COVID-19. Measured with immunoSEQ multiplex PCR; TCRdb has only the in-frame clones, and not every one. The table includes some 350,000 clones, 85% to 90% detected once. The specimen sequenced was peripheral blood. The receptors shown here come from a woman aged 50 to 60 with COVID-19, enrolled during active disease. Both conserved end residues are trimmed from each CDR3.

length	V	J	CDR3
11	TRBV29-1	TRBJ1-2	SVDGLERYGYT
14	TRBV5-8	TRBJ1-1	ASSLDDRTGEPEAF
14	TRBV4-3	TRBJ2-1	ASSQSIASSYNEQF
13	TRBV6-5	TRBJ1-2	ASSYSGRQGYGYT
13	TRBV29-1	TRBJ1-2	SAHPQGGYGSGYT
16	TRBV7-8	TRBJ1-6	ASRTGVRFGSYNSPLH
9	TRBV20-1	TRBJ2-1	SARAVNEQF
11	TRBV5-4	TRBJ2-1	ASSLKGLDEQF
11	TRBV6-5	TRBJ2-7	ASRRDRGYEQY
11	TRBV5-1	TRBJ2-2	ASSTLATGELF
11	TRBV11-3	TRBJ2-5	ASSLPGSETQY
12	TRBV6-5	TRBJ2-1	ASMSPGELNEQF
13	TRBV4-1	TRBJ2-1	ASSQERRGNNEQF
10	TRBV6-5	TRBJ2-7	ASSPRRDEQY
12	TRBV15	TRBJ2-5	ATGGPVGKETQY
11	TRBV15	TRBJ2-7	ATSIGDPYEQY
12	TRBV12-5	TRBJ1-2	ASGPSSSVYGYT
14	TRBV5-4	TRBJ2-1	ASSPRGTSGSIGQF
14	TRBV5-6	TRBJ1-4	ASSFDGTGGYEKLF
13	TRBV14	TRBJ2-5	ASSQYQGIGETQY
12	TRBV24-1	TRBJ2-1	ATSPAGSYNEQF
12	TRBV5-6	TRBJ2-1	ASSLFLADNEQF
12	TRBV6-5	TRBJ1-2	ASSYRTGHYGYT
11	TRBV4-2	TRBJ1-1	ASSPTGTPEAF
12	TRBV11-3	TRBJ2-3	ASSLTSGTDTQY
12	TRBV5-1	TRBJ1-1	ASSFQGENTEAF
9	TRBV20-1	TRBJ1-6	SASQPETLH
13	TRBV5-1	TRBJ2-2	ASRRAGVATGELF
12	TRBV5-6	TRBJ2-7	ASSLEVGAYEQY
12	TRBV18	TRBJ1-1	ASSPSGRGTEAF
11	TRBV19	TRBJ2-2	ASSFQSTGELF
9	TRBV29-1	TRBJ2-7	SVAQNYEQY
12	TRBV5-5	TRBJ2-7	ASSLGLAKAEQY
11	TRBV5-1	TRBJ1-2	ASTTGDNYGYT
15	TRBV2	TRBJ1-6	ASRAGTGSSYNSPLH
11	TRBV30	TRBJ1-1	AWSVRDRSEAF
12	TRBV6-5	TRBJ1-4	ASSLTGGDEKLF
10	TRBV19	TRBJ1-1	ASKAGDTEAF
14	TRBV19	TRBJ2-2	ASSMFGGSGTGELF
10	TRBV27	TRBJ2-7	ASFDSTYEQY
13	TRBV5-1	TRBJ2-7	ASSLDRGGAYEQY
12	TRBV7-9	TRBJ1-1	ASSARGSRTEAF
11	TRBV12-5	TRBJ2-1	ASGTNNLHEQF
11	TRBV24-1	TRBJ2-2	ATGGLEGGELF